Listed below are T cell receptor beta chains from one sample, sequenced in a study of T cell responses to AZD1222 COVID-19 vaccine. Using immunoSEQ multiplex PCR, the repertoire was profiled, and TCRdb retains in-frame clones only, with some absent. This sample has some 100,000 clones, with about 89% found just once. The sequences come from peripheral blood, collected 28 days after the second AZD1222 dose. The origin of the receptors is an adult who received the AZD1222 COVID-19 vaccine. CDR3s include the opening cysteine and the closing phenylalanine or tryptophan. Fields, in order: D gene, clone size, CDR3 length, V gene, J gene, CDR3 DNA, CDR3 protein. A D gene is named only where the DNA matches it firmly. Clone size, where shown, is once, few, many, or a class for clones that have expanded.

NA	NA	13	TRBV29-1	TRBJ1-1	TGCAGCGTTGAGATGGACAGAGCCACTGAAGCTTTCTTT	CSVEMDRATEAFF
TRBD2	NA	16	TRBV7-9	TRBJ2-1	TGTGCCAGCAGCGCGGGACTAGCGGGGGGTTTCAATGAGCAGTTCTTC	CASSAGLAGGFNEQFF
NA	once	14	TRBV5-1	TRBJ1-4	TGCGCCAGCAGCTTGATCCTGGGAGGAGAAAAACTGTTTTTT	CASSLILGGEKLFF
NA	NA	14	TRBV4-1	TRBJ1-1	TGCGCCAGCAGCCCAACAGGGTTGGACACTGAAGCTTTCTTT	CASSPTGLDTEAFF
NA	NA	15	TRBV9	TRBJ1-4	TGTGCCAGCAGTCTTTCGGGAGCAACTAATGAAAAACTGTTTTTT	CASSLSGATNEKLFF
NA	NA	17	TRBV19	TRBJ2-5	TGTGCCAGTACCGGGACTTTTGGGGGCTTAGGCCAAGAGACCCAGTACTTC	CASTGTFGGLGQETQYF
NA	NA	16	TRBV5-5	TRBJ2-7	TGTGCCAGCAGCGCACCCCCGGGTCGGGACAACTACGAGCAGTACTTC	CASSAPPGRDNYEQYF
NA	NA	17	TRBV7-9	TRBJ1-3	TGTGCCAGTCACACCAGGACAGTTAACCCCTCTGGAAACACCATATATTTT	CASHTRTVNPSGNTIYF
NA	few	14	TRBV11-1	TRBJ2-7	TGTGCCAGCAGCCGCGGGACACCAGCCTACGAGCAGTACTTC	CASSRGTPAYEQYF
NA	NA	14	TRBV18	TRBJ1-1	TGTGCCAGCTCACCCTCCAACTTGAACACTGAAGCTTTCTTT	CASSPSNLNTEAFF
NA	NA	14	TRBV12-5	TRBJ2-2	TGTGCTAGTGGTTTGGATGGACTTTCCGGGGAGCTGTTTTTT	CASGLDGLSGELFF
NA	once	14	TRBV6-5	TRBJ1-5	TGTGCCAGCAGTTACTCGTCGGGGGTCCAGCCCCAGCATTTT	CASSYSSGVQPQHF
TRBD1	NA	16	TRBV18	TRBJ1-3	TGTGCCAGCTCACTGGGACAGGGATTCTCTGGAAACACCATATATTTT	CASSLGQGFSGNTIYF
TRBD2	NA	15	TRBV5-1	TRBJ2-7	TGCGCCAGCAGCCCGAGGGGGACTAGCGGGTTCGAGCAGTACTTC	CASSPRGTSGFEQYF
TRBD1	NA	14	TRBV7-2	TRBJ1-5	TGTGCCAGCAGCCAGGACAGGACTAGTCAGCCCCAGCATTTT	CASSQDRTSQPQHF
NA	NA	11	TRBV13	TRBJ2-7	TGTGCCAGCAGCTCCACCGGGATCCAGTACTTC	CASSSTGIQYF
NA	NA	17	TRBV7-8	TRBJ1-1	TGTGCCAGCAGCTTATCCGGGACGGGGCTTTTCAACACTGAAGCTTTCTTT	CASSLSGTGLFNTEAFF
TRBD1	NA	15	TRBV5-1	TRBJ1-6	TGCGCCAGCAGCTTGACTGGACAGGGGGGTTCACCCCTCCACTTT	CASSLTGQGGSPLHF
TRBD2	once	15	TRBV11-2	TRBJ2-7	TGTGCCAGCAGCTTGAGACTAGCGGTGTCCTACGAGCAGTACTTC	CASSLRLAVSYEQYF
NA	NA	13	TRBV5-6	TRBJ2-7	TGTGCCAGCAGCTTGGACAGAACCTACGAGCAGTACTTC	CASSLDRTYEQYF
NA	NA	12	TRBV24-1	TRBJ2-3	TGTGCCACCGGCCGGACAGAAGATACGCAGTATTTT	CATGRTEDTQYF
NA	NA	14	TRBV7-2	TRBJ1-2	TGTGCCAGCAGCAAACAAGGGGGAGGCTATGGCTACACCTTC	CASSKQGGGYGYTF
NA	NA	11	TRBV12-3/TRBV12-4	TRBJ2-3	TGTGCCAGCAGCCACACAGATACGCAGTATTTT	CASSHTDTQYF
TRBD1	NA	14	TRBV7-9	TRBJ2-3	TGTGCCAGCAGCTTAGAGGGACAGGGGGTTACGCAGTATTTT	CASSLEGQGVTQYF
TRBD1	NA	15	TRBV25-1	TRBJ1-2	TGTGCCAGCCGGGAAACAGGGGGCCCCAACTATGGCTACACCTTC	CASRETGGPNYGYTF
NA	NA	13	TRBV3-1/TRBV3-2	TRBJ2-1	TGTGCCAGCAGCCAAGAGTGGAGGGCTAGCGTGTTCTTC	CASSQEWRASVFF
NA	NA	15	TRBV9	TRBJ1-1	TGTGCCAGCAGCCCAAGACCTGAATTGAACACTGAAGCTTTCTTT	CASSPRPELNTEAFF
NA	once	12	TRBV29-1	TRBJ1-2	TGCAGCGTTGATACCGGACTTTTGGGCTACACCTTC	CSVDTGLLGYTF
TRBD2	NA	18	TRBV7-9	TRBJ2-6	TGTGCCAGCAGCCGCGAAGTAGCGGGTCCCCTTGGGGCCAACGTCCTGACTTTC	CASSREVAGPLGANVLTF
TRBD1	NA	13	TRBV7-9	TRBJ2-7	TGTGCCAGCAGCCGGGACAGGTCCTACGAGCAGTACTTC	CASSRDRSYEQYF
NA	NA	16	TRBV7-6	TRBJ1-3	TGTGCCAGCAGCTTAGGGCAGGGAAGGTCTGGAAACACCATATATTTT	CASSLGQGRSGNTIYF
NA	NA	14	TRBV10-3	TRBJ2-2	TGTGCCATCAGTGAGTCAGGGTCCGACGGGGAGCTGTTTTTT	CAISESGSDGELFF
NA	NA	14	TRBV13	TRBJ2-7	TGTGCCAGCAGCCCCAGTGAAGAGTTAGGCGAGCAGTACTTC	CASSPSEELGEQYF
NA	NA	14	TRBV2	TRBJ2-1	TGTGCCAGCAGGAGGGGGGCCACCTACAATGAGCAGTTCTTC	CASRRGATYNEQFF
NA	NA	18	TRBV7-8	TRBJ1-3	TGTGCCAGCAGGGGATTAGGACAGAGCAACTTCTCTGGAAACACCATATATTTT	CASRGLGQSNFSGNTIYF
NA	NA	14	TRBV11-3	TRBJ2-5	TGTGCCAGCAGCCCGAGTTTTGGGCAGGAGACCCAGTACTTC	CASSPSFGQETQYF
NA	NA	13	TRBV28	TRBJ2-7	TGTGCCAGCTCGGGGCGGGGATTCTACGAGCAGTACTTC	CASSGRGFYEQYF
NA	few	12	TRBV6-5	TRBJ1-5	TGTGCTTCCGCCCGTGGGCATCAGCCCCAGCATTTT	CASARGHQPQHF
NA	NA	13	TRBV6-5	TRBJ1-2	TGTGCCAGCAGTTACGAGGCCAGGGATGGCTACACCTTC	CASSYEARDGYTF
NA	NA	13	TRBV28	TRBJ2-3	TGTGCCAGCAGTTTATCGAGGGCAGATACGCAGTATTTT	CASSLSRADTQYF